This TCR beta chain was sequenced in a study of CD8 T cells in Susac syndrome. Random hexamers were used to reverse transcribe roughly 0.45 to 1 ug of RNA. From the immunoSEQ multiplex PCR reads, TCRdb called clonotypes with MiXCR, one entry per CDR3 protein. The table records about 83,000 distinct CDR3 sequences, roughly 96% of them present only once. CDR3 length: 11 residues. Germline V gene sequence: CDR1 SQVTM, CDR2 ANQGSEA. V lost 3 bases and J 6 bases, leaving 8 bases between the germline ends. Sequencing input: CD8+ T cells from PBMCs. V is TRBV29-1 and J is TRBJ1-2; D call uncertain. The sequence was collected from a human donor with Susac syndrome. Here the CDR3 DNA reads TGCAGCGTTGAGTCGGAGGATGGCTACACCTTC. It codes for CSVESEDGYTF.